This T cell receptor (beta chain) stems from a study of beta chain features in type 1 diabetes. Broader study findings: VDJ junctions from patients with type 1 diabetes contained fewer insertions and more deletions. Researchers report that Type 1 diabetes patients had moderately but significantly shorter TCRB CDR3s across all four CD4+ subsets. In these data, an HLA type influence on TCRB rearrangement remained unresolved.

A few counts support this clone. Antigen: not known. Looked up from germline, CDR1 is SGHDN and CDR2 is FVKESK. This CDR3 is built from 13 residues. The germline V and J ends were trimmed by 1 base and 6 bases, with 9 bases remaining between them. Since all of the isolated RNA was reverse transcribed, expressed TCRB transcripts were what got sequenced. TCRdb's table, derived via immunoSEQ multiplex PCR, lists solely in-frame clones and lacks some. The table has about 340,000 clones, approximately 12% seen once. A heparinised blood draw that averaged approximately 110 mL was obtained once from each donor.

Sequenced input: naive CD4+ T cells from blood. The clonotype comes from a woman aged 18 to 35 with type 1 diabetes. The genes are TRBV14 and TRBJ1-2; unclear D gene. The CDR3 reads CASSQVIYHGYTF. CDR3 in DNA: TGTGCCAGCAGCCAAGTTATATATCATGGCTACACCTTC. Complete variable domain (other parts from reference TRBV14 and TRBJ1-2): EAGVTQFPSHSVIEKGQTVTLRCDPISGHDNLYWYRRVMGKEIKFLLHFVKESKQDESGMPNNRFLAERTGGTYSTLKVQPAELEDSGVYFCASSQVIYHGYTFGSGTRLTVV.